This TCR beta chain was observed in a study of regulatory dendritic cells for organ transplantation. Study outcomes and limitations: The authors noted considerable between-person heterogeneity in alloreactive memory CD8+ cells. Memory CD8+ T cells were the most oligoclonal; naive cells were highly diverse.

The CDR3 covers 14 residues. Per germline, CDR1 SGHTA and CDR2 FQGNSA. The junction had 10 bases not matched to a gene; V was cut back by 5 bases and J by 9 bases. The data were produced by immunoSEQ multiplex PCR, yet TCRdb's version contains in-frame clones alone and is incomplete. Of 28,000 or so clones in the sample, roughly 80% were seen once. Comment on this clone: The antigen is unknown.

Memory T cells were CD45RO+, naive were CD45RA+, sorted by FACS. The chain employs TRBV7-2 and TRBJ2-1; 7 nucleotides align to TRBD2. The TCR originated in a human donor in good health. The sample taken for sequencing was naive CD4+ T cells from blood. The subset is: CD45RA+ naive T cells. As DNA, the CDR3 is TGTGCCAGCAGCCGAAGCGAAGGGGAGGGTGAGCAGTTCTTC. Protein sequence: CASSRSEGEGEQFF.